The present T cell receptor beta chain was sequenced within a study of OX40 agonist ivuxolimab in advanced cancers. In the study overall: Patients received the agonistic anti-OX40 (CD134) antibody ivuxolimab. Patients were infused with ivuxolimab every 2 weeks at 0.01 to 10 mg/kg.

The V and J ends lost 8 bases and 2 bases, in that order; junction bases with no gene match: 10. Germline loops: CDR1 LNHDA, CDR2 SQIVND (reference sequence). This CDR3 has 15 amino acids. Only in-frame clones appear in the TCRdb table, and some are missing; sequencing was by immunoSEQ multiplex PCR. The profile shows 70,000 to 90,000 clones, less than 95% of them singletons. The starting material was CD4+ or CD8+ T cells sorted from blood, obtained in a trial of the OX40 agonist ivuxolimab. This receptor was identified in an adult with an advanced solid tumor such as melanoma, head and neck, liver or kidney cancer. The chain links TRBV19 to TRBJ2-5, with 8 bases identical to TRBD1. CDR3 in amino acids: CASRQGISYQETQYF. The CDR3 nucleotides read TGTGCCAGTCGACAGGGGATATCGTATCAAGAGACCCAGTACTTC.